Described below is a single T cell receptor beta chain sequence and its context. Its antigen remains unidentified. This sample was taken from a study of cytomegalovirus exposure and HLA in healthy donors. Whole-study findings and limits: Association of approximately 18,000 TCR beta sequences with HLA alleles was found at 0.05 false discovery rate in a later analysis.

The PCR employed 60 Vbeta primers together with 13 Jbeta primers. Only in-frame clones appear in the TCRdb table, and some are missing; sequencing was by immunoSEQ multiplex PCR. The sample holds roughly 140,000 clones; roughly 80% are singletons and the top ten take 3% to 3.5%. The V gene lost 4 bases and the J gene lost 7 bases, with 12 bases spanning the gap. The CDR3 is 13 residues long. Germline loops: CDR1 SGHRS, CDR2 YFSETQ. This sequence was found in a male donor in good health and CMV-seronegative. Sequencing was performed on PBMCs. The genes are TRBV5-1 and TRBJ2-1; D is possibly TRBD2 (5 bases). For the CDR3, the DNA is TGCGCCAGCAGCGCCCCCGGGGATAATGAGCAGTTCTTC. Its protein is CASSAPGDNEQFF.